The entry below describes one TCR beta chain. Just one base apart from a much larger clone, this may be a read error. RNA was extracted from bulk tissue without any cell sorting. More than 3 cm separated this lung sample from the edge of the tumor. The data stem from a study of tumor and adjacent non-tumor tissue in lung cancer. Three rounds of nested PCR, following a modified ARM-PCR protocol, produced the TCRbeta library. One entry per CDR3 protein, called by TCRdb with MiXCR from the multiplex PCR reads. The sample has about 100,000 distinct CDR3 sequences, 65% seen once. The sequence was obtained from a man aged 25-45 years with non-small cell lung cancer. The sequencing sample was made of distant non-tumor lung tissue.

The CDR3 spells CASSNRYSNQPQHF. The CDR3 coding sequence is TGTGCCAGCAGTAACAGATATAGCAATCAGCCCCAGCATTTT. The rearrangement links TRBV6-1 to TRBJ1-5, with unresolved D. This CDR3 comprises 14 residues. CDR1 and CDR2 (germline): MNHNS, SASEGT. The V end lost 5 bases, the J end lost 0 bases, and 8 bases lay between the germline ends.